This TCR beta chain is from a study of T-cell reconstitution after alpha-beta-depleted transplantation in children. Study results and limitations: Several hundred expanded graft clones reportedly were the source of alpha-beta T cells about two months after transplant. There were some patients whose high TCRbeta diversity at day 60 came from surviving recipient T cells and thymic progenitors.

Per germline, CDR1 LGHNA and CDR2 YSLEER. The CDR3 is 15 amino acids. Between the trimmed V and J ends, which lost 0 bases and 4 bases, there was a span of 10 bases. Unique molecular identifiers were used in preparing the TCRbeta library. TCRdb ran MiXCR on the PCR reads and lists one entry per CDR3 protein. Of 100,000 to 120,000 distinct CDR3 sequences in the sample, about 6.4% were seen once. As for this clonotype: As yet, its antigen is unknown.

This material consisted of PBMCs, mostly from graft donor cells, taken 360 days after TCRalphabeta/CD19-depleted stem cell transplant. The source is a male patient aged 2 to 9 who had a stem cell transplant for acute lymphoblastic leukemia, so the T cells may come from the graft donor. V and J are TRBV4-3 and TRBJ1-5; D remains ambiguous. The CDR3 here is CASSQERMGNQPQHF. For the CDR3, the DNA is TGCGCCAGCAGCCAAGAGAGAATGGGGAATCAGCCCCAGCATTTT.